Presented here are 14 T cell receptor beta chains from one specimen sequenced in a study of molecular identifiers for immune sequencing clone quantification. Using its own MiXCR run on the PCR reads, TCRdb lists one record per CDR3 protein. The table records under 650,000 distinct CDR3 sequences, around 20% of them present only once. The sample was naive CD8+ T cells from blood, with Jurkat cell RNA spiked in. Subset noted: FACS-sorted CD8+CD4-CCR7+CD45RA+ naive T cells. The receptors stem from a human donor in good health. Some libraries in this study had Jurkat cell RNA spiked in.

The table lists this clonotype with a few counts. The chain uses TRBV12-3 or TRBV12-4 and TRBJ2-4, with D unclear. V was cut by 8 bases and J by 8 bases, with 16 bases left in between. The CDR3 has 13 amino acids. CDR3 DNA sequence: TGTGCCAGCGGCCCGTTTTTGTACGACATTCAGTACTTC. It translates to CASGPFLYDIQYF.

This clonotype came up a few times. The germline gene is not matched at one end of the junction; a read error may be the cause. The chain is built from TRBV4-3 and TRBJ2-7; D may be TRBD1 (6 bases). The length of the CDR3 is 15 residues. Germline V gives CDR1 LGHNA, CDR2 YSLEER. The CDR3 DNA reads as TGCGCCGGCAGCCAAAACGTGGACAGAACCTACGAGCAGTACTTC. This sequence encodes CAGSQNVDRTYEQYF.

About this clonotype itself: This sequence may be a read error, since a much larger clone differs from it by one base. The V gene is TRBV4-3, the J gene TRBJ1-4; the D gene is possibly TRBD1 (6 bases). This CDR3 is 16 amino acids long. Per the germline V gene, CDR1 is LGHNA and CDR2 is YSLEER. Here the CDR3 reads CASGQDRDRWGGKLFF. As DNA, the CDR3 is TGCGCCAGCGGCCAAGACCGAGACAGGTGGGGTGGAAAACTGTTTTTT.

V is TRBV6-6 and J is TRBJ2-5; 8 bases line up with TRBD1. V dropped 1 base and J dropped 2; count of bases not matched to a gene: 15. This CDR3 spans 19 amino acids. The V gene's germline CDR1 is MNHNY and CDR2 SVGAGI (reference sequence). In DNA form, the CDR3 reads TGTGCCAGCAGTTACTGGCGACCGGGACAGGAGGGTTCGCAAGAGACCCAGTACTTC. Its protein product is CASSYWRPGQEGSQETQYF.

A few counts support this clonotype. CDR3 DNA: TGTGCCTCTGGGACAGAACCTTCCTATGGCTACACCTTC. This codes for CASGTEPSYGYTF. The chain is built from TRBV6-2 or TRBV6-3 and TRBJ1-2; TRBD1 matches 7 bases. This CDR3 contains 13 residues. V dropped 11 bases and J dropped 4; count of bases not matched to a gene: 10. Per germline, CDR1 MNHEY and CDR2 SVGEGT.

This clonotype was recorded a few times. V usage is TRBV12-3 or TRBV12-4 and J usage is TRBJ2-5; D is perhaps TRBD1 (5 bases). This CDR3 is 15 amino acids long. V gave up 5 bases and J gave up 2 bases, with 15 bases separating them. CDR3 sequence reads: CASSLGVSSQETQYF. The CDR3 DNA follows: TGTGCCAGCAGTCTAGGGGTCAGCTCGCAAGAGACCCAGTACTTC.

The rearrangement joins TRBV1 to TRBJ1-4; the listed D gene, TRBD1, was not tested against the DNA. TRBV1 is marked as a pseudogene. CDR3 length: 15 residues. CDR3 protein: CTGSPWTGGDEKLFF. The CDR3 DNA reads TGCACCGGCAGCCCTTGGACAGGTGGGGATGAAAAACTGTTTTTT.

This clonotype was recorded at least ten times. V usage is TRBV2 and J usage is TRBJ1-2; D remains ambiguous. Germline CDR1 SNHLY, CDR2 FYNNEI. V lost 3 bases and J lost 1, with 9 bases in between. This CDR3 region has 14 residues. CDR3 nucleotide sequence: TGTGCCAGCAGTGATGGATTATATAACTATGGCTACACCTTC. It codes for CASSDGLYNYGYTF. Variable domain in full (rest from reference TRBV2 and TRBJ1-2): EPEVTQTPSHQVTQMGQEVILRCVPISNHLYFYWYRQILGQKVEFLVSFYNNEISEKSEIFDDQFSVERPDGSNFTLKIRSTKLEDSAMYFCASSDGLYNYGYTFGSGTRLTVV.

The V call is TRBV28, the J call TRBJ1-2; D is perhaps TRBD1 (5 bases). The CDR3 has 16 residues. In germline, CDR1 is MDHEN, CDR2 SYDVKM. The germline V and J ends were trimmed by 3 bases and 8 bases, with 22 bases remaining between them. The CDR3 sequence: CASSFTYAGTEKGYTF. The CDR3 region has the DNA TGTGCCAGCAGTTTCACGTATGCTGGGACTGAGAAAGGCTACACCTTC.

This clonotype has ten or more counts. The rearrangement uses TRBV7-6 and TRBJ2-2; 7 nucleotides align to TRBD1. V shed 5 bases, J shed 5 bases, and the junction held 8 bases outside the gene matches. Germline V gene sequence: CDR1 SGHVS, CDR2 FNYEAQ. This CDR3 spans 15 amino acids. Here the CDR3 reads CASSPETGQTGELFF. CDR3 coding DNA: TGTGCCAGCAGCCCGGAGACAGGGCAGACCGGGGAGCTGTTTTTT.

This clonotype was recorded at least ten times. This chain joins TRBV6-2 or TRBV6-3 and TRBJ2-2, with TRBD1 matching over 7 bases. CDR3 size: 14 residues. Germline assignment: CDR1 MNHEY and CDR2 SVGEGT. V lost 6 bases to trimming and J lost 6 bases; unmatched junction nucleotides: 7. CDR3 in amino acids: CASSQRTGAGELFF. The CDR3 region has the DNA TGTGCCAGCAGCCAAAGGACAGGAGCCGGGGAGCTGTTTTTT.

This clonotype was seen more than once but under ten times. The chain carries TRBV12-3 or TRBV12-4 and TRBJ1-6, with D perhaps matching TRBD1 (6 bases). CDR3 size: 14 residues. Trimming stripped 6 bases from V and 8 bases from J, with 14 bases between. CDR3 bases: TGTGCCAGCAGACTTGCGGGGGGCGATTCACCCCTCCACTTT. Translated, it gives CASRLAGGDSPLHF.

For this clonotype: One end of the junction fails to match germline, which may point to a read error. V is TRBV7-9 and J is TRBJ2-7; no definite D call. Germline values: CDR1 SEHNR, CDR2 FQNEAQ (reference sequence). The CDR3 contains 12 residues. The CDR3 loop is CASRGSSYEQHF. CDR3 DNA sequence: TGTGCCAGCAGGGGAAGCAGCTACGAGCAGCACTTC.

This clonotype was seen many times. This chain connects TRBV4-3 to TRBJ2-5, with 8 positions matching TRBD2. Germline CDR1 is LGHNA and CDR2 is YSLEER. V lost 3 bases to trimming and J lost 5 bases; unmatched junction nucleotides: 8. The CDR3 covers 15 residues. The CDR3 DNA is TGCGCCAGCAGCCACGTAGCGGGAAACGCGGAGACCCAGTACTTC. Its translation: CASSHVAGNAETQYF.